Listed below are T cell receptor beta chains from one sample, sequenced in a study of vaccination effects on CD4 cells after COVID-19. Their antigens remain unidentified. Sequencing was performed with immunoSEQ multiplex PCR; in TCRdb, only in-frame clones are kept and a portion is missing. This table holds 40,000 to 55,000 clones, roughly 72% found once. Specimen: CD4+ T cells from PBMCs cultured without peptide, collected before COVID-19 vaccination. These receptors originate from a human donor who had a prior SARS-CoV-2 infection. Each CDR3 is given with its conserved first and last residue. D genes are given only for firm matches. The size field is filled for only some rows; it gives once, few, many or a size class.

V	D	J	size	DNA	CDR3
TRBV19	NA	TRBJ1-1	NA	TGTGCCAGTAGTATGGCGTGGGGAGACACTGAAGCTTTCTTT	CASSMAWGDTEAFF
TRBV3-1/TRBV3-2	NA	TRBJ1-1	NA	TGTGCCAGCAGCCAATGGACGGACTCATTGGGTGGCACTGAAGCTTTCTTT	CASSQWTDSLGGTEAFF
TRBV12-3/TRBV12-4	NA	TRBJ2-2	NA	TGTGCCAGCAGTTTCACCCGGGGCGGGGAGCTGTTTTTT	CASSFTRGGELFF
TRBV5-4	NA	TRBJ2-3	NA	TGTGCCAGCAGCCCGGCCACAAATACGCAGTATTTT	CASSPATNTQYF
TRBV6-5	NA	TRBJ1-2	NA	TGTGCCAGCAGTTACCTCTACAGGACCCAACATGGTGGCTACACCTTC	CASSYLYRTQHGGYTF
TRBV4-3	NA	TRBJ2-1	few	TGCGCCAGCAGCCAAGGGGGGGCACCGGGAGGAGGTGTGTTCTTC	CASSQGGAPGGGVFF
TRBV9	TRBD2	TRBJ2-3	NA	TGTGCCAGCAGCCCCAGCGGGGGGGGTTCGGATACGCAGTATTTT	CASSPSGGGSDTQYF
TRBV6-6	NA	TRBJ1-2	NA	TGTGCCAGCAGTTACCAAAATTCATATGGCTACACCTTC	CASSYQNSYGYTF
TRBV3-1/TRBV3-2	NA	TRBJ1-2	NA	TGTGCCAGCAGCCAAGGGACCCCATTTCCCTATGGCTACACCTTC	CASSQGTPFPYGYTF
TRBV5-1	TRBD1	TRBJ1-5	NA	TGCGCCAGCAGCCTACAGGGGGCTGGCAATCAGCCCCAGCATTTT	CASSLQGAGNQPQHF
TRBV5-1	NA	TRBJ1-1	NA	TGCGCCAGCAGCGGAAAAACAGGGCCCGAAGGGAACACTGAAGCTTTCTTT	CASSGKTGPEGNTEAFF
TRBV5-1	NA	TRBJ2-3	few	TGCGCCAGCGCCCTGGGGGGCCGAGATACGCAGTATTTT	CASALGGRDTQYF
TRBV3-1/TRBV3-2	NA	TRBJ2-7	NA	TGTGCCAGCAGCCACATCCCTCGGGCCGGGGCGCAGTACTTC	CASSHIPRAGAQYF
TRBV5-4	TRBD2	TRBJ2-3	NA	TGTGCCAGCAGCAAGACGGGGGGACCAGATACGCAGTATTTT	CASSKTGGPDTQYF
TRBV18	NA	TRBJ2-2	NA	TGTGCCAGCTCACCACCTAACACCGGGGAGCTGTTTTTT	CASSPPNTGELFF
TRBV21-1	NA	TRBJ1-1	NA	TGTGCCAGCAGCAAAGTGGGGCGGGGACGCGGGGAGGGATCGACTATGAACACTGAAGCTTTCTTT	CASSKVGRGRGEGSTMNTEAFF
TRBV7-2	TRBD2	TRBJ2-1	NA	TGTGCCGGCGCCAGCGGGGGAACTAATGAGCAGTTCTTC	CAGASGGTNEQFF
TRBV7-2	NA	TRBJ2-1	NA	TGTGCCAGCAGAAAATGGGATGAGCAGTTCTTC	CASRKWDEQFF
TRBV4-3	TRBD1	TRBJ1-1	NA	TGCGCCAGCAGCCTCTACAGGGGAGACGCTGAAGCTTTCTTT	CASSLYRGDAEAFF
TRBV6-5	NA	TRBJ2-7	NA	TGTGCCAGCAGTCCGCGACTACCCCATTTGGACGAGCAGTACTTC	CASSPRLPHLDEQYF
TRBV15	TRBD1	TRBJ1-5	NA	TGTGCCACCGCGTCCGGCGGACAGGGGGCTTATCAGCCCCAGCATTTT	CATASGGQGAYQPQHF
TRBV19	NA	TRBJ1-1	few	TGTGCCAGTCTTCAACGGGGGGGAGGCACTGAAGCTTTCTTT	CASLQRGGGTEAFF
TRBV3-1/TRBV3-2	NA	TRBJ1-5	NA	TGTGCCTCAACCACGAGGGGGGGAGCGAGGTATAGCAATCAGCCCCAGCATTTT	CASTTRGGARYSNQPQHF
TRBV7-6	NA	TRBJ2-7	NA	TGTGCCTCAGGAGGGACCTACGAGCAGTACTTC	CASGGTYEQYF
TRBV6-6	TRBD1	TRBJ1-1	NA	TGTGCCAGCAGTACAAAGACAGGGGCGAACACTGAAGCTTTCTTT	CASSTKTGANTEAFF
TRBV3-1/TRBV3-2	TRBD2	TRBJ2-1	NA	TGTGCCAGCAGCCCTCGGACTAGCGGGAGTAGTATTCATCTGGATGAGCAGTTCTTC	CASSPRTSGSSIHLDEQFF
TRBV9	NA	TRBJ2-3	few	TGTGCCAGCAGCCCCTCAGTTGGTGGAGGGCAGTATTTT	CASSPSVGGGQYF
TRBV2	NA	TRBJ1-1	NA	TGTGCCAGCACTATGTTGCCCCTAGGAACTGAAGCTTTCTTT	CASTMLPLGTEAFF
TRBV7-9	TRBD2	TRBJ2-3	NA	TGTGCCAGCAGCCGAACTAGCGGGGGGGGCACAGATACGCAGTATTTT	CASSRTSGGGTDTQYF
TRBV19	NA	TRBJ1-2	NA	TGTGCCAGTAGTGTCGGACACCCCCTGTACTATGGCTACACCTTC	CASSVGHPLYYGYTF
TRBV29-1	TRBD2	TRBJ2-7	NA	TGCAGCGTTTCGGGACTAGCGGGAGGACCCTCCTACGAGCAGTACTTC	CSVSGLAGGPSYEQYF
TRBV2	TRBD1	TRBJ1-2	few	TGTGCCACCTCGACAGGGGCTAACTATGGCTACACCTTC	CATSTGANYGYTF
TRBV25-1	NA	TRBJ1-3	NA	TGTGCCAGCAGCTACGCCGGGTCCACTAGAGGAAACACCATATATTTT	CASSYAGSTRGNTIYF
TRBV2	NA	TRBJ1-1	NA	TGTGCCAGCAGTAGTTCCCGACAGTTCTACAACACTGAAGCTTTCTTT	CASSSSRQFYNTEAFF
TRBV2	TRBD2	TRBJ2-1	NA	TGTGCCAGCAGTCTAGCGGGAGGAGGGTACAATGAGCAGTTCTTC	CASSLAGGGYNEQFF
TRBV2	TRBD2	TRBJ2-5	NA	TGTGCCAGCAGTGAGGGACTAGCGGGGGGAGAGACCCAGTACTTC	CASSEGLAGGETQYF
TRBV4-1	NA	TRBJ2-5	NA	TGCGCCAGCAGCCAAGATCTGTCAGGACAAGAGACCCAGTACTTC	CASSQDLSGQETQYF
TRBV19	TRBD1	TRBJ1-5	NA	TGTGCCAGCACCGGGACAGGCAAGAGGCATTTT	CASTGTGKRHF
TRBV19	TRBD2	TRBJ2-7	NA	TGTGCCAGTAGTGCCGGGACTAGCGGACTTACCTACGAGCAGTACTTC	CASSAGTSGLTYEQYF
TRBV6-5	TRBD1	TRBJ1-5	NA	TGTGCCAGCGGACCGACAGGGATTAGCAATCAGCCCCAGCATTTT	CASGPTGISNQPQHF
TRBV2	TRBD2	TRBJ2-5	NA	TGTGCCAGCATTCTTGGGGGAGCGGGGGTAGAGACCCAGTACTTC	CASILGGAGVETQYF
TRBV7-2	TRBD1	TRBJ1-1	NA	TGTGCCAGCAGTTTTGACAGGGTCACTGAAGCTTTCTTT	CASSFDRVTEAFF
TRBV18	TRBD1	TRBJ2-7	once	TGTGCCAGCTCACCAGCCGGGACAGGGGAAGGCGAGCAGTACTTC	CASSPAGTGEGEQYF
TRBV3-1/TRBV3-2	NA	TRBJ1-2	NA	TGTGCCAGCAGCCAAGCGGCAGGGGAGATGGGCTACACCTTC	CASSQAAGEMGYTF
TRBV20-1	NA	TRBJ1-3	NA	TGCAGTGCTACTGTGCTGAACACCATATATTTT	CSATVLNTIYF
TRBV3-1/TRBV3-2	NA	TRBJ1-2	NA	TGTGCCAGCAGCCAAGACCCACAGGGAATTGTCGGAGGCTACACCTTC	CASSQDPQGIVGGYTF
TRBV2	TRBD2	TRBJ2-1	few	TGTGCCAGCATTGATCCGTCGGGAGGGGCTTACAATGAGCAGTTCTTC	CASIDPSGGAYNEQFF
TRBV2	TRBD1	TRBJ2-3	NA	TGTGCCAGCAGCCTAGGACAGGGGGGGACAGATACGCAGTATTTT	CASSLGQGGTDTQYF
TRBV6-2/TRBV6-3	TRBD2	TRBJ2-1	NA	TGTGCCAGCAGCCACCCGGGGCGGGGGAAGGTCGACAATGAGCAGTTCTTC	CASSHPGRGKVDNEQFF
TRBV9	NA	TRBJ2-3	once	TGTGCCAGCAGCACTCAGGACCTCCAGAGCACAGATACGCAGTATTTT	CASSTQDLQSTDTQYF
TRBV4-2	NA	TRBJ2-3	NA	TGTGCCAGCAGCTCCTCCCCCAGAGGGTTTGGAGATACGCAGTATTTT	CASSSSPRGFGDTQYF
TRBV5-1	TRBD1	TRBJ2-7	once	TGCGCCAGCAGCTTGGCTTCACAGGGGGTCTACGAGCAGTACTTC	CASSLASQGVYEQYF
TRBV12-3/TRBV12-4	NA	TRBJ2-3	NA	TGTGCCAGCAGTCGTACCACAGATACGCAGTATTTT	CASSRTTDTQYF
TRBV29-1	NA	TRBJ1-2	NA	TGCAGCGTTGATGTACAGTACATTAATGGCTACACCTTC	CSVDVQYINGYTF